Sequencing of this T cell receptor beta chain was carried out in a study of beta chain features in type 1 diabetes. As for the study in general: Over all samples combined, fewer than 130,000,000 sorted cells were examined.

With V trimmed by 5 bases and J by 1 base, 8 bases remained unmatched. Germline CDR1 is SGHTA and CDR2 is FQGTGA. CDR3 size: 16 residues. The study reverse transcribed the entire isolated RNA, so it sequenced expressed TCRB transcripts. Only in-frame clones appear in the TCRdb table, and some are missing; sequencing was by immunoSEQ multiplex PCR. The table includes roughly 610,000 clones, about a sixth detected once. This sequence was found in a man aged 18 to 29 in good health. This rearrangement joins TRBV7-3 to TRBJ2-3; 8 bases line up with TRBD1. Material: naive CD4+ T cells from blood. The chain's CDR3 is CASSTRQGMRTDTQYF. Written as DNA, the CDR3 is TGTGCCAGCAGCACCCGACAGGGGATGCGCACAGATACGCAGTATTTT.